Listed here are 24 T cell receptor beta chains from one sample, sequenced in a study of T cell repertoires in cytomegalovirus infection. For these receptors, no antigen is known. Using its own MiXCR run on the reads, TCRdb lists one record per CDR3 protein. The sample yields hundreds of thousands of distinct CDR3 sequences, about a third seen once. The sample consisted of cultured CD8+ T cells from PBMCs, taken from culture after CMV antigen stimulation. These receptors all stem from a human donor in good health (CMV status not recorded). Some clones in this sample may be carry-over from other donors' samples.

Only a few counts were recorded for this clonotype. J is TRBJ2-7 and V is TRBV15, with D possibly TRBD1 on 6 matching bases. The CDR3 has 14 amino acids. Looked up from germline, CDR1 is LNHNV and CDR2 is YYDKDF (reference sequence). Deletions cut 1 base from V and 6 bases from J, with 13 bases between. The CDR3 region is CATSRGDTVFEQYF. The CDR3 bases are TGTGCCACCAGCAGAGGGGACACGGTCTTCGAGCAGTACTTC.

This clonotype was counted many times. The chain employs TRBV29-1 and TRBJ1-2; weak D call: TRBD1 (5 bases). V was pared by 7 bases and J by 6 bases, with 18 bases between. Germline loops: CDR1 SQVTM, CDR2 ANQGSEA. The CDR3 has 13 amino acids. This chain's CDR3 is CSADMGTSNGYTF. CDR3 in DNA: TGCAGCGCGGACATGGGCACGTCGAATGGCTACACCTTC.

Points on this clonotype: A clone one base away is much larger, so this may be a read error. The chain links TRBV4-1 to TRBJ2-7; D uncertain. This CDR3 region has 13 residues. Germline-derived CDR1 and CDR2 are MGHRA and YSYEKL. CDR3 loop: CAGSQERDLEQYV. CDR3 nucleotide sequence: TGCGCCGGCAGCCAAGAAAGGGATCTCGAGCAGTACGTC.

This clonotype was seen only a few times. The chain joins TRBV4-2 to TRBJ2-5; a possible D gene is TRBD2 (5 bases). The CDR3 has 16 amino acids. Trimming removed 0 bases at V and 5 bases at J, with 16 bases between. From germline, CDR1 is LGHNA and CDR2 YNFKEQ. DNA of the CDR3: TGTGCCAGCAGCCAAGATCAGGCGGGCACCCGGGAGACCCAGTACTTC. Its protein product is CASSQDQAGTRETQYF.

The chain combines TRBV6-5 with TRBJ1-4, with D possibly TRBD1 on 6 matching bases. The V and J ends lost 0 bases and 3 bases respectively, with 8 bases between them. Germline V gene sequence: CDR1 MNHEY, CDR2 SVGAGI. This CDR3 region has 15 residues. CDR3 amino acids: CASSYSGQPNEKLFF. The CDR3 DNA reads TGTGCCAGCAGTTACTCCGGACAGCCTAATGAAAAACTGTTTTTT.

This clonotype was seen a few times. The chain recombines TRBV12-3 or TRBV12-4 with TRBJ1-2; weak D call: TRBD1 (5 bases). The CDR3 is made up of 14 amino acids. V gave up 7 bases and J gave up 8 bases, with 20 bases separating them. This chain's CDR3 is CASTQVGAFKGYTF. CDR3 coding DNA: TGTGCCAGCACCCAAGTTGGGGCTTTCAAGGGCTACACCTTC.

This clonotype was observed at least ten times. This chain connects TRBV7-2 to TRBJ2-7; D is unclear. V was trimmed by 5 bases and J by 6 bases, leaving 17 bases between them. CDR1 and CDR2 (germline): SGHTA, FQGNSA. CDR3 length equals 14 residues. CDR3 residues: CASSPLPSGVEQYF. CDR3 sequence (DNA): TGTGCCAGCAGCCCGCTCCCCAGTGGAGTCGAGCAGTACTTC.

Many counts were recorded for this clonotype. CDR3 bases: TGTGCCAGCAGCTTAGACCCGGGGGGGGAAGGTCTCTATGGCTACACCTTC. This encodes CASSLDPGGEGLYGYTF. The V call is TRBV7-8, the J call TRBJ1-2; D perhaps matches TRBD1 (5 bases). V lost 1 base, J lost 4 bases, and 19 bases lay in between. This CDR3 comprises 17 residues. Germline loops: CDR1 SGHVS, CDR2 FQNEAQ.

The V gene is TRBV19, the J gene TRBJ2-2; D gene ambiguous. The CDR3 sequence is 14 residues long. Germline V gene lookup returns CDR1 LNHDA and CDR2 SQIVND (reference sequence). The V and J ends lost 3 bases and 1 base respectively, with 6 bases between them. This CDR3 is CASSMGLNTGELFF. The CDR3 DNA is TGTGCCAGTAGTATGGGTCTGAACACCGGGGAGCTGTTTTTT. The whole variable domain, filled in from reference TRBV19 and TRBJ2-2, reads DGGITQSPKYLFRKEGQNVTLSCEQNLNHDAMYWYRQDPGQGLRLIYYSQIVNDFQKGDIAEGYSVSREKKESFPLTVTSAQKNPTAFYLCASSMGLNTGELFFGEGSRLTVL.

In this sample, this clonotype turned up many times. The rearrangement joins TRBV7-9 to TRBJ2-1; D possibly corresponds to TRBD1 (5 bases). Trimming cost V 5 bases and J 5 bases, with 19 bases left between them. The CDR3 contains 16 residues. Per the germline V gene, CDR1 is SEHNR and CDR2 is FQNEAQ (reference sequence). CDR3 nucleotide sequence: TGTGCCAGCAGCCCTCAGGGCTCTCGGATGAACAATGAGCAGTTCTTC. It encodes CASSPQGSRMNNEQFF.

This chain connects TRBV7-3 to TRBJ1-2; 9 bases match TRBD1. The V segment lost 2 bases and the J segment 3 bases; nucleotides outside the gene matches: 22. This CDR3 is built from 21 residues. Germline CDR1 SGHTA, CDR2 FQGTGA. CDR3 DNA sequence: TGTGCCAGCAGCTTACGTCGGAGGGTGCGGGACAGGGTAAAGTATTACTATGGCTACACCTTC. This codes for CASSLRRRVRDRVKYYYGYTF.

V gene TRBV6-2 or TRBV6-3 combines with J gene TRBJ1-1; no clear D. Trimming cost V 0 bases and J 1 base, with 9 bases left between them. The CDR3 is 15 residues long. CDR1 MNHEY and CDR2 SVGEGT come from the germline V gene. The chain's CDR3 is CASSYSGGPNTEAFF. The CDR3 region has the DNA TGTGCCAGCAGTTACTCCGGAGGGCCGAACACTGAAGCTTTCTTT.

This clonotype was observed a few times. This rearrangement joins TRBV10-2 to TRBJ2-1, with TRBD1 identical over 8 bases. The CDR3 is 17 amino acids. Losses at the gene ends were 4 bases for V and 3 bases for J; bases not matched to a gene: 11. The germline V gene has CDR1 WSHSY and CDR2 SAAADI. The CDR3 protein is CASSGETGEIFYNEQFF. CDR3 in DNA: TGCGCCAGCAGTGGGGAGACAGGGGAAATCTTCTACAATGAGCAGTTCTTC.

This clonotype was seen a few times. The genes are TRBV7-8 and TRBJ2-1; D call uncertain. Germline V lookup: CDR1 SGHVS, CDR2 FQNEAQ. Trimming shortened V by 3 bases and J by 7 bases, and 19 bases separated the two germline ends. This CDR3 has 16 amino acids. In DNA form, the CDR3 reads TGTGCCAGCAGCTTTTTTGAGGAAGGTGCGGAAAATGAGCAGTTCTTC. This translates into CASSFFEEGAENEQFF.

This clonotype was picked up many times. This CDR3 is CASSSGGQGAYTEAFF. CDR3 nucleotides: TGTGCCAGCAGCTCTGGGGGACAGGGGGCTTACACTGAAGCTTTCTTT. This rearrangement joins TRBV7-2 to TRBJ1-1, with TRBD1 matching over 12 bases. After removal of 4 bases from V and 3 bases from J, the junction contained 6 bases not matched to a gene. This CDR3 spans 16 amino acids. Per germline, CDR1 SGHTA and CDR2 FQGNSA.

The chain recombines TRBV4-1 with TRBJ1-3, with D uncertain. The germline V gene encodes CDR1 MGHRA and CDR2 YSYEKL. This CDR3 has 17 amino acids. The V gene lost 0 bases and the J gene lost 0 bases, with 12 bases spanning the gap. The CDR3 reads CASSQDLGYASGNTIYF. Here the CDR3 DNA reads TGCGCCAGCAGCCAAGATCTTGGTTATGCCTCTGGAAACACCATATATTTT.

This clonotype was seen only a few times. The chain employs TRBV6-2 or TRBV6-3 and TRBJ2-2; D remains ambiguous. Germline loops: CDR1 MNHEY, CDR2 SVGEGT. The CDR3 runs 12 residues. V lost 5 bases and J 4 bases, leaving 5 bases between the germline ends. DNA of the CDR3: TGTGCCAGCAGTCCGGTCACCGGGGAGCTGTTTTTT. Translating gives CASSPVTGELFF.

This clonotype was seen only a few times. The chain joins TRBV27 to TRBJ2-7; no clear D. With 7 bases removed from V and 3 bases from J, the gap between germline ends came to 19 bases. CDR3 length equals 15 residues. Germline lookup yields CDR1 MNHEY and CDR2 SMNVEV (reference sequence). This CDR3 reads CASTLTGIGDYEQYF. For the CDR3, the DNA is TGTGCCAGCACCTTGACCGGCATAGGAGACTACGAGCAGTACTTC.

This chain joins TRBV29-1 and TRBJ2-1, with D possibly matching TRBD1 (6 bases). The CDR3 has 12 amino acids. With 7 bases removed from V and 3 bases from J, the gap between germline ends came to 10 bases. The germline gives CDR1 SQVTM, CDR2 ANQGSEA. CDR3 sequence (DNA): TGCAGCGCCGAGGGGGTCTACAATGAGCAGTTCTTC. Its translation is CSAEGVYNEQFF.

The chain joins TRBV4-3 to TRBJ2-3, with D tentatively TRBD1 (5 bases). CDR3 length equals 17 residues. Germline CDR1 reads LGHNA; CDR2 reads YSLEER. Trimming stripped 0 bases from V and 0 bases from J, with 13 bases between. The CDR3, as DNA: TGCGCCAGCAGCCAAGAAACAGGCAGGCTCAGCACAGATACGCAGTATTTT. Amino acid sequence: CASSQETGRLSTDTQYF.

The V and J genes are TRBV4-1 and TRBJ2-5; D is undetermined. CDR1 MGHRA and CDR2 YSYEKL come from the germline V gene. The length of the CDR3 is 14 residues. The germline V and J ends were trimmed by 1 base and 5 bases, with 11 bases remaining between them. The CDR3 region is CASSQVAGMETQYF. CDR3 DNA sequence: TGCGCCAGCAGCCAAGTCGCTGGGATGGAGACCCAGTACTTC.

This clonotype was picked up a small number of times. The gene calls are TRBV6-6 and TRBJ2-2; 8 bases are a match to TRBD1. Germline-derived CDR1 and CDR2 are MNHNY and SVGAGI (reference sequence). Unmatched junction bases numbered 8, after V lost 7 bases and J lost 7 bases. The CDR3 covers 14 residues. DNA for the CDR3: TGTGCCAGCAATACGCAGGGGGCTGGCGGGGAGCTGTTTTTT. Translating gives CASNTQGAGGELFF.

This chain links TRBV9 with TRBJ2-2; maybe TRBD1 (6 bases). Germline V gene sequence: CDR1 SGDLS, CDR2 YYNGEE. The CDR3 contains 16 residues. The V gene lost 0 bases and the J gene lost 0 bases, with 9 bases spanning the gap. CDR3 nucleotides: TGTGCCAGCAGCGTAGATGACAGGCCGAACACCGGGGAGCTGTTTTTT. Its translation is CASSVDDRPNTGELFF. Full variable domain (rest looked up from reference TRBV9 and TRBJ2-2): DSGVTQTPKHLITATGQRVTLRCSPRSGDLSVYWYQQSLDQGLQFLIQYYNGEERAKGNILERFSAQQFPDLHSELNLSSLELGDSALYFCASSVDDRPNTGELFFGEGSRLTVL.

A few counts support this clonotype. The chain has TRBV27 and TRBJ2-6; D is undetermined. From germline, CDR1 is MNHEY and CDR2 SMNVEV (reference sequence). V gave up 4 bases and J gave up 0 bases, with 13 bases separating them. The CDR3 covers 17 residues. CDR3 sequence reads: CASSSAVTNSGANVLTF. The CDR3 DNA reads TGTGCCAGCAGTTCCGCTGTAACAAACTCTGGGGCCAACGTCCTGACTTTC. The whole variable domain, filled in from reference TRBV27 and TRBJ2-6, reads EAQVTQNPRYLITVTGKKLTVTCSQNMNHEYMSWYRQDPGLGLRQIYYSMNVEVTDKGDVPEGYKVSRKEKRNFPLILESPSPNQTSLYFCASSSAVTNSGANVLTFGAGSRLTVL.